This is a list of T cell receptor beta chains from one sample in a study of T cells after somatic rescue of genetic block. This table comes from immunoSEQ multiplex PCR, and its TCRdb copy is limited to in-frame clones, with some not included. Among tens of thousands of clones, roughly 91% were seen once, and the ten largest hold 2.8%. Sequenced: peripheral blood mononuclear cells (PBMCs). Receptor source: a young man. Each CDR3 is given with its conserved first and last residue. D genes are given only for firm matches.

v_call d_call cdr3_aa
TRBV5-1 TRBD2 CASRYLAGERETQYF
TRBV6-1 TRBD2 CASSDLAGTGELFF
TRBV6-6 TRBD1 CASTHPGTGSGYTF
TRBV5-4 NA CASSPDSISSYEQYF
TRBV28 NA CASSLLTVDQPQHF
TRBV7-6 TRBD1 CASSKRTGLTDTQYF
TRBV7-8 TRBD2 CASSYRLAGLQETQYF
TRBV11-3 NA CASSWLLASEQYF
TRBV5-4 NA CASSLDYQETQYF
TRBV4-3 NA CASSYRDITGDIQYF
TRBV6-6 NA CASRVNRESPLHF
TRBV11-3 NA CASSLGRQVGTGELFF
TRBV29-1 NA CSGSGETGELFF
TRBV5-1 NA CASSLYPGSSGANVLTF
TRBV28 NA CASSSWNVWTGYEQYF
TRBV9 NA CASSVDSSYNEQFF
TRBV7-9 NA CASSLASANTQYF
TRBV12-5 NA CASGLVRGAEAFF
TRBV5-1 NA CASSLLQGGQPQHF
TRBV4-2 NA CASSQRGGYGYTF
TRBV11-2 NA CASSLENYEQYF
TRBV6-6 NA CASSTDRFGQFF
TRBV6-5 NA CASSYSGAGNTIYF
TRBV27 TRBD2 CASSLGTSGTTQYF
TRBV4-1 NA CASSQGWVPSSPLHF
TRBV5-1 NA CASSTDGDSSYNEQFF
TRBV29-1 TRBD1 CSVGDRTYEQYF
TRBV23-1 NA CASSHYGRTYEQYF
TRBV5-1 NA CASSWAGGSRSPLHF
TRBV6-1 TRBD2 CASSEATIASGSSDNEQFF
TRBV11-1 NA CASSDPYRGVAAYEQYF
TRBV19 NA CASSIDRLGNEQFF
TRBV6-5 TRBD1 CASSTGAGYTF
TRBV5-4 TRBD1 CASSSGTGNYGYTF
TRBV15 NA CATSDHTTGELFF
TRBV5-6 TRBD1 CASSATGAFSGNTIYF
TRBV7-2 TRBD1 CASSQGGSYEKLFF
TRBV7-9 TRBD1 CASSMTGTGLHEQYF
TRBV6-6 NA CASSYGGRAHEQYF
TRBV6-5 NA CASRPGTGSSGGHF
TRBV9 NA CASSVDWGAYEQYF
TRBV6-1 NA CASCSPGTLVPYF